What follows are 23 T cell receptor beta chains derived from one specimen sequenced in a study of OX40 agonist ivuxolimab in advanced cancers. Assay used: immunoSEQ multiplex PCR; TCRdb lists only in-frame clones, some missing. The table lists more than 55,000 clones, about 80% of them singletons. Sequences were derived from CD4+ or CD8+ T cells sorted from blood, sampled in a trial of the OX40 agonist ivuxolimab. The receptor set was obtained from an adult with an advanced solid tumor such as melanoma, head and neck, liver or kidney cancer.

J is TRBJ2-1 and V is TRBV4-3, with D perhaps matching TRBD2 (5 bases). CDR3 length: 15 amino acids. The germline CDR1 and CDR2 sequences are LGHNA and YSLEER. V lost 6 bases and J lost 1, with 13 bases in between. The CDR3 coding sequence is TGCGCCAGCAGTCTGCGGGCACGGTCCTACAATGAGCAGTTCTTC. It is translated as CASSLRARSYNEQFF.

This chain joins TRBV5-1 and TRBJ2-7, with 7 bases identical to TRBD2. CDR1 is SGHRS and CDR2 is YFSETQ in the germline V gene. Trimming took 2 bases from V and 1 from J; bases not matched to a gene: 3. This CDR3 comprises 14 residues. CDR3 region: CASSFQGGSYEQYF. The CDR3 bases are TGCGCCAGCAGCTTCCAGGGAGGGTCCTACGAGCAGTACTTC. Full variable domain (remainder filled in from reference TRBV5-1 and TRBJ2-7): KAGVTQTPRYLIKTRGQQVTLSCSPISGHRSVSWYQQTPGQGLQFLFEYFSETQRNKGNFPGRFSGRQFSNSRSEMNVSTLELGDSALYLCASSFQGGSYEQYFGPGTRLTVT.

This chain uses TRBV7-9 with TRBJ2-6; D possibly corresponds to TRBD2 (5 bases). Germline V gene sequence: CDR1 SEHNR, CDR2 FQNEAQ (reference sequence). Trimming stripped 5 bases from V and 0 bases from J, with 14 bases between. The CDR3 runs 17 residues. In DNA, the CDR3 is TGTGCCAGCAGCCCAGGAGGCGGTAGCTCTGGGGCCAACGTCCTGACTTTC. It codes for CASSPGGGSSGANVLTF.

Only a few counts were recorded for this clone. J is TRBJ2-7 and V is TRBV10-3; D is ambiguous. The V and J ends lost 5 bases and 3 bases respectively, with 5 bases between them. This CDR3 has 11 residues. CDR1 is ENHRY, CDR2 SYGVKD, per germline. The CDR3 protein is CAISSGYEQYF. The CDR3 nucleotides are TGTGCCATCAGTTCGGGCTACGAGCAGTACTTC.

V usage is TRBV6-5 and J usage is TRBJ1-2; 8 bases agree with TRBD1. V lost 0 bases to trimming and J lost 7 bases; unmatched junction nucleotides: 10. The CDR3 totals 16 residues. The germline V gene encodes CDR1 MNHEY and CDR2 SVGAGI. Here the CDR3 DNA reads TGTGCCAGCAGTTACTCAAAATCAGGGGGCTTATTTGGCTACACCTTC. Translation: CASSYSKSGGLFGYTF.

The J gene is TRBJ2-5, the V gene TRBV18, with 8 bases that match TRBD1. After removal of 2 bases from V and 4 bases from J, the junction contained 0 bases not matched to a gene. The CDR3 totals 13 residues. Per germline, CDR1 KGHSH and CDR2 LQKENI. The CDR3 DNA is TGTGCCAGCTCACCAACAGGGGGAGAGACCCAGTACTTC. It encodes CASSPTGGETQYF.

CDR3 in amino acids: CAISGREGPGPEAFF. CDR3 nucleotides: TGTGCCATCAGTGGGCGGGAGGGGCCAGGACCTGAAGCTTTCTTT. J is TRBJ1-1 and V is TRBV10-3, with D tentatively TRBD1 (5 bases). CDR1 is ENHRY and CDR2 is SYGVKD in the germline V gene. V was cut by 4 bases and J by 6 bases, with 18 bases left in between. The CDR3 is 15 residues long.

This clone was picked up a small number of times. The chain has TRBV29-1 and TRBJ2-7; 12 nucleotides line up with TRBD1. CDR1 and CDR2 (germline): SQVTM, ANQGSEA. With 5 bases clipped from V and 6 bases from J, the junction kept 8 bases outside the gene matches. This CDR3 has 14 residues. As DNA, the CDR3 is TGCAGCGTTTCTACAGGGACAGGGGGCCCCGAGCAGTACTTC. This translates into CSVSTGTGGPEQYF.

The chain recombines TRBV7-3 with TRBJ1-1; D may be TRBD1 (6 bases). The germline V gene has CDR1 SGHTA and CDR2 FQGTGA. The CDR3 runs 14 residues. The V end was cut by 6 bases, the J end by 5 bases, with 16 bases between. The CDR3 here is CASSPRGGQTEAFF. The CDR3 region has the DNA TGTGCCAGCAGTCCCAGGGGAGGTCAGACTGAAGCTTTCTTT.

The V gene is TRBV6-5, the J gene TRBJ2-2; D is perhaps TRBD1 (5 bases). V lost 2 bases and J lost 2, with 9 bases in between. Per the germline V gene, CDR1 is MNHEY and CDR2 is SVGAGI. The CDR3 loop spans 15 amino acids. In DNA form, the CDR3 reads TGTGCCAGCAGTTACCTAACAGGAAACACCGGGGAGCTGTTTTTT. This gives the protein CASSYLTGNTGELFF.

The V call is TRBV11-3, the J call TRBJ2-3; possibly TRBD2 for D (6 bases). The germline V gene has CDR1 SGHNT and CDR2 YENEEA. V gave up 5 bases and J gave up 0 bases, with 9 bases separating them. The CDR3 covers 14 residues. The CDR3 DNA is TGTGCCAGCAGCCCTAGCGTGAGCACAGATACGCAGTATTTT. It yields the protein CASSPSVSTDTQYF.

Only one count was recorded for this clone. Other nucleotide sequences in the sample specify the same CDR3. V gene TRBV7-8 combines with J gene TRBJ2-5; D is unclear. The CDR3 length is 15 residues. Germline loops: CDR1 SGHVS, CDR2 FQNEAQ. The ends were cut back, 0 bases at V and 7 bases at J, with 15 bases in the middle. The CDR3 DNA sequence: TGTGCCAGCAGCTTAGCATCAAGGGCGTCCGGGACCCAGTACTTC. Encoded protein: CASSLASRASGTQYF.

The chain joins TRBV9 to TRBJ2-2; perhaps TRBD1 as D (5 bases). Germline V gene sequence: CDR1 SGDLS, CDR2 YYNGEE. The CDR3 contains 14 residues. The ends were cut back, 0 bases at V and 6 bases at J, with 9 bases in the middle. CDR3 nucleotides: TGTGCCAGCAGCGTAGTCCAGGGTGCCGGGGAGCTGTTTTTT. Protein: CASSVVQGAGELFF.

The CDR3 DNA is TGTGCCAGCAGCTTAGCGAAGCGGGCGCCATCCTACAATGAGCAGTTCTTC. Its protein is CASSLAKRAPSYNEQFF. V and J are TRBV7-2 and TRBJ2-1; weak D call: TRBD2 (6 bases). Trimming stripped 0 bases from V and 1 base from J, with 13 bases between. This CDR3 region has 17 residues. CDR1 is SGHTA, CDR2 FQGNSA, per germline.

The J gene is TRBJ2-1, the V gene TRBV7-2, with TRBD1 identical over 8 bases. V lost 6 bases and J lost 5; bases outside the gene matches: 12. CDR3 length: 16 residues. Germline lookup yields CDR1 SGHTA and CDR2 FQGNSA. The CDR3 is CASRDPGTGLNNEQFF. The CDR3 coding sequence is TGTGCCAGCAGGGATCCCGGGACAGGTCTAAACAATGAGCAGTTCTTC.

This clone was seen a handful of times. The J gene is TRBJ2-1, the V gene TRBV5-1; 8 bases line up with TRBD2. The V segment lost 0 bases and the J segment 4 bases; nucleotides outside the gene matches: 6. CDR1 is SGHRS, CDR2 YFSETQ, per germline. CDR3 size: 16 residues. CDR3 loop: CASSLVAGPIYNEQFF. The CDR3, as DNA: TGCGCCAGCAGCTTGGTAGCGGGACCAATTTACAATGAGCAGTTCTTC.

This chain uses TRBV5-1 with TRBJ2-5; D possibly uses TRBD1 or TRBD2 (6 bases each). The CDR3 runs to 16 residues. Germline V gene lookup returns CDR1 SGHRS and CDR2 YFSETQ. The germline V and J ends were trimmed by 2 bases and 5 bases, with 19 bases remaining between them. The CDR3 protein is CASSFLGAGSGETQYF. CDR3 DNA sequence: TGCGCCAGCAGCTTCCTGGGGGCAGGGAGCGGGGAGACCCAGTACTTC.

The chain employs TRBV6-5 and TRBJ2-5; D uncertain. V dropped 0 bases and J dropped 2 bases, with 13 bases sitting between them. The CDR3 totals 16 residues. The germline gives CDR1 MNHEY, CDR2 SVGAGI. The CDR3 region has the DNA TGTGCCAGCAGTTACTCGATGGCACCTGAACAAGAGACCCAGTACTTC. It encodes CASSYSMAPEQETQYF.

The CDR3 nucleotides read TGTGCCAGCAGCCCCTACATGGGGGAGCAGTACTTC. Protein product: CASSPYMGEQYF. The rearrangement links TRBV11-2 to TRBJ2-7; no firm D call. V dropped 5 bases and J dropped 7 bases, with 12 bases sitting between them. Germline CDR1 SGHAT, CDR2 FQNNGV. The CDR3 contains 12 residues.

The chain recombines TRBV5-6 with TRBJ2-1; 9 nucleotides agree with TRBD1. This CDR3 contains 16 residues. Trimming at V came to 4 bases and at J to 1 base, leaving 6 bases not matched to a gene. Per germline, CDR1 SGHDT and CDR2 YYEEEE. CDR3: CASSPSTGGSYNEQFF. In DNA, the CDR3 is TGTGCCAGCAGCCCATCGACAGGGGGGTCCTACAATGAGCAGTTCTTC.

The rearrangement uses TRBV5-5 and TRBJ2-3; a weak D match, TRBD2 (5 bases). With 5 bases removed from V and 1 base from J, the gap between germline ends came to 20 bases. CDR1 and CDR2 (germline): SGHKS, YYEKEE (reference sequence). The CDR3 length is 17 residues. CDR3 nucleotide sequence: TGTGCCAGCAGGTCCGGGGAAGGGTGGGGAGGCACAGATACGCAGTATTTT. It yields the protein CASRSGEGWGGTDTQYF.

This chain connects TRBV5-1 to TRBJ1-1; D is uncertain. Trimming pared 3 bases from V and 11 bases from J, leaving 11 bases between. The CDR3 is made up of 11 amino acids. Germline V gene sequence: CDR1 SGHRS, CDR2 YFSETQ. The CDR3 DNA is TGCGCCAGCAGCTATCCGGGCGAGGCTTTCTTT. Residues: CASSYPGEAFF.

This clone was seen only once. V usage is TRBV20-1 and J usage is TRBJ2-1; D is ambiguous. Trimming took off 3 bases at V and 9 bases at J, with 9 bases between the two ends. The CDR3 runs 11 residues. Germline-derived CDR1 and CDR2 are DFQATT and SNEGSKA (reference sequence). The CDR3 loop is CSASRDGEQFF. For the CDR3, the DNA is TGCAGTGCTAGCCGCGACGGTGAGCAGTTCTTC.